The 17 T cell receptor beta chains below all came from one sample that was sequenced in a study of shared clonotypes between healthy human individuals. Assay: immunoSEQ multiplex PCR; the TCRdb copy retains only in-frame clones and omits some. The top ten clones hold roughly 1.4% of a sample with 850,000 to 1,200,000 clones, around 74% of them seen once. Sequencing was performed on memory CD4+ T cells sorted from blood. As to subset: CD45RA-negative fraction. Receptor source: a man aged 18 to 29 in good health.

CDR3 in DNA: TGCAGCGTCGCGAAAAATTTCGGGGACAGGGCGTCCTACGAGCAGTACTTC. It encodes CSVAKNFGDRASYEQYF. The chain combines TRBV29-1 with TRBJ2-7; 9 bases line up with TRBD1. The CDR3 runs 17 residues. V trimming: 6 bases; J trimming: 1 base; junction bases outside the gene matches: 16. Germline-derived CDR1 and CDR2 are SQVTM and ANQGSEA.

With respect to this clone: Within the sample, other DNA sequences also encode this same CDR3. The CDR3 nucleotides are TGTGCCTGGAGTCCTACTGGAAACACCATATATTTT. This translates into CAWSPTGNTIYF. The rearrangement links TRBV30 to TRBJ1-3, with D unresolved. V lost 2 bases and J lost 2, with 4 bases in between. The germline V gene encodes CDR1 GTSNPN and CDR2 SVGIG (reference sequence). The CDR3 is 12 residues long.

The V call is TRBV5-4, the J call TRBJ1-6, with TRBD1 as a possible D gene (5 bases). This CDR3 has 17 amino acids. Germline values: CDR1 SGHNT, CDR2 YYREEE (reference sequence). Trimming shortened V by 4 bases and J by 3 bases, and 17 bases separated the two germline ends. The DNA for the CDR3 is TGTGCCAGCAGCCAACTAGGGACTTCTTACTATAATTCACCCCTCCACTTT. Translated: CASSQLGTSYYNSPLHF.

The rearrangement joins TRBV18 to TRBJ1-6, with D unresolved. This CDR3 contains 15 residues. Germline values: CDR1 KGHSH, CDR2 LQKENI. V dropped 1 base and J dropped 8 bases, with 12 bases sitting between them. The CDR3 loop reads CASSPRYSNDSPLHF. CDR3 coding DNA: TGTGCCAGCTCACCACGTTACAGCAACGATTCACCCCTCCACTTT.

V gene TRBV19 combines with J gene TRBJ1-3; perhaps TRBD1 as D (6 bases). Per the germline V gene, CDR1 is LNHDA and CDR2 is SQIVND (reference sequence). This CDR3 region has 12 residues. V lost 10 bases and J lost 7, with 14 bases in between. The CDR3 is CATSQGTNTIYF. DNA of the CDR3: TGTGCCACCTCACAGGGAACGAACACCATATATTTT.

This chain links TRBV14 with TRBJ2-6, with a possible D match to TRBD1 (8 bases). Germline loops: CDR1 SGHDN, CDR2 FVKESK. The CDR3 totals 18 residues. Trimming stripped 4 bases from V and 0 bases from J, with 16 bases between. The CDR3 coding sequence is TGTGCCAGCAGCCTCTGGACAGGGAGGGGCTCTGGGGCCAACGTCCTGACTTTC. It translates to CASSLWTGRGSGANVLTF.

This clone has a handful of counts. The CDR3 sequence: CASSEWYEQYF. CDR3 nucleotide sequence: TGTGCCAGCAGTGAGTGGTACGAGCAGTACTTC. This chain connects TRBV25-1 to TRBJ2-7; D is uncertain. The germline V gene has CDR1 MGHDK and CDR2 SYGVNS. The CDR3 consists of 11 residues. V gave up 3 bases and J gave up 4 bases, with 4 bases separating them.

This chain connects TRBV7-2 to TRBJ2-1, with a weak D call TRBD1 (6 bases). Germline CDR1 and CDR2: SGHTA and FQGNSA. This CDR3 is 14 amino acids long. V was cut by 5 bases and J by 3 bases, with 11 bases left in between. CDR3 coding DNA: TGTGCCAGCAGCCCCAGACAGGACTACAATGAGCAGTTCTTC. It specifies CASSPRQDYNEQFF.

This clone came up once. This chain links TRBV6-1 with TRBJ2-1, with D perhaps matching TRBD2 (6 bases). Trimming removed 1 base at V and 8 bases at J, with 9 bases between. The CDR3 runs 13 residues. Germline CDR1 MNHNS, CDR2 SASEGT. The CDR3 region has the DNA TGTGCCAGCAGTGAAGTACGGAGGGATGAGCAGTTCTTC. This sequence encodes CASSEVRRDEQFF.

V and J are TRBV27 and TRBJ2-7, with 9 bases fitting TRBD2. CDR3 length equals 13 residues. Germline V lookup: CDR1 MNHEY, CDR2 SMNVEV (reference sequence). V shed 7 bases, J shed 6 bases, and the junction held 7 bases outside the gene matches. CDR3 sequence reads: CASIRGGGGEQYF. The CDR3 DNA reads as TGTGCCAGCATCCGCGGCGGGGGGGGCGAGCAGTACTTC.

With regard to this clone: A read error may produce the germline difference seen at one junction end. V usage is TRBV7-7 and J usage is TRBJ2-1; D is unclear. CDR1 and CDR2 (germline): SSHAT, FNYEAQ (reference sequence). This CDR3 is built from 13 residues. CDR3 loop: CASSPPARHEQFF. In nucleotides, the CDR3 is TGTGCTAGCAGTCCTCCTGCGCGCCATGAGCAGTTCTTC.

The CDR3 region has the DNA TGTGCCAGCAGTGAAGAAGTCGGGGGGTTCAGCAATCAGCCCCAGCATTTT. Its protein is CASSEEVGGFSNQPQHF. This chain links TRBV6-1 with TRBJ1-5, with TRBD1 as a possible D gene (5 bases). This CDR3 spans 17 amino acids. CDR1 and CDR2 (germline): MNHNS, SASEGT. V dropped 1 base and J dropped 1 base, with 14 bases sitting between them.

The J gene is TRBJ1-4, the V gene TRBV13, with TRBD1 as a possible D gene (5 bases). V was shortened by 2 bases and J by 4 bases, with 11 bases between the two germline ends. The germline gives CDR1 PRHDT, CDR2 FYEKMQ (reference sequence). CDR3 size: 15 residues. The CDR3 is CASSLFGRVNEKLFF. As DNA, the CDR3 is TGTGCCAGCAGCTTATTCGGCAGGGTTAATGAAAAACTGTTTTTT.

This clone was seen only once. The gene calls are TRBV5-4 and TRBJ2-7, with D hard to call. This CDR3 is built from 13 residues. Germline V gene lookup returns CDR1 SGHNT and CDR2 YYREEE (reference sequence). V lost 4 bases and J lost 3, with 11 bases in between. DNA for the CDR3: TGTGCCAGCAGCCTGGGATCTGGCTACGAGCAGTACTTC. It codes for CASSLGSGYEQYF.

The V gene is TRBV2, the J gene TRBJ2-3, with 9 bases matching TRBD2. Germline V lookup: CDR1 SNHLY, CDR2 FYNNEI. V lost 6 bases, J lost 2 bases, and 9 bases stayed unmatched. CDR3 length: 16 residues. This CDR3 is CASRVLAGSPTDTQYF. The DNA of the CDR3 is TGTGCCAGCAGAGTACTAGCGGGCTCCCCCACAGATACGCAGTATTTT.

The CDR3 DNA reads TGTGCCAGCAGTCCTCTGGGGAGGAACACTGAAGCTTTCTTT. Translating it yields CASSPLGRNTEAFF. The chain carries TRBV6-5 and TRBJ1-1, with no clear D. Germline CDR1 reads MNHEY; CDR2 reads SVGAGI. V lost 5 bases, J lost 1 base, and 11 bases lay in between. The CDR3 loop spans 14 amino acids.

The chain combines TRBV7-2 with TRBJ2-7; D ambiguous. V lost 1 base to trimming and J lost 5 bases, with 9 bases between them. The CDR3 loop spans 13 amino acids. In germline, CDR1 is SGHTA, CDR2 FQGNSA. CDR3 DNA sequence: TGTGCCAGCAGCTTAGGCCCGTTGGACGAGCAGTACTTC. Protein: CASSLGPLDEQYF.